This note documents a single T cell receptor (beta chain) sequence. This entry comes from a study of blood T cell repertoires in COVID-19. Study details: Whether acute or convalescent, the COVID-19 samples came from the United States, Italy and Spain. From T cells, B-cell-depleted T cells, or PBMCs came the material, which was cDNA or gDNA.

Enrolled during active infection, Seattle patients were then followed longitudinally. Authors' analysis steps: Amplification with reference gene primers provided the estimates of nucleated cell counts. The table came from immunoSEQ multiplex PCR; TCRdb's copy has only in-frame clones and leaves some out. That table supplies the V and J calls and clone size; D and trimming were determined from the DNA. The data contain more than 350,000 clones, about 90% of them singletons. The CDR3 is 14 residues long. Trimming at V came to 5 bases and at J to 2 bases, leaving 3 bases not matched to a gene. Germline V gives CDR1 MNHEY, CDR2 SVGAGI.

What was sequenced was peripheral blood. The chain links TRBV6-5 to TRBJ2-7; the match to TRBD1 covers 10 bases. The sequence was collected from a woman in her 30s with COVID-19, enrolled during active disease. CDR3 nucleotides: TGTGCCAGCAGTAGGACAGGGGGAGCCTACGAGCAGTACTTC. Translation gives CASSRTGGAYEQYF.